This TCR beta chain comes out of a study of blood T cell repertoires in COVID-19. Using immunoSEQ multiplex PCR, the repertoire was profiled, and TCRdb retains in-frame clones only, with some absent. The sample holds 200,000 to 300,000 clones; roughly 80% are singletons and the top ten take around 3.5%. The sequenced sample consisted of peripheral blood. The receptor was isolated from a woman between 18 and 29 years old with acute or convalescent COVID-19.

CDR3 residues: CASRWGGTAYEQYF. CDR3 bases: TGTGCCAGCCGGTGGGGCGGGACCGCCTACGAGCAGTACTTC. The gene calls are TRBV6-5 and TRBJ2-7; D may be TRBD2 (6 bases). The CDR3 spans 14 residues. The germline V gene encodes CDR1 MNHEY and CDR2 SVGAGI. Trimming pared 8 bases from V and 2 bases from J, leaving 16 bases between.